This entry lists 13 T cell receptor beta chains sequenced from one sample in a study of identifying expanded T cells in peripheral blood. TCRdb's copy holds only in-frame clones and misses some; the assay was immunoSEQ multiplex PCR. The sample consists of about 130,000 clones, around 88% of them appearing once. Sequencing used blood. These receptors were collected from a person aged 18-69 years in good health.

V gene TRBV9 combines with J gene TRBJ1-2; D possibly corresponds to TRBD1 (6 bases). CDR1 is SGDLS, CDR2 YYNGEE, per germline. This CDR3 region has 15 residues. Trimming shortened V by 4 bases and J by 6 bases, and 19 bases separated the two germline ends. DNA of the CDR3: TGTGCCAGCAGCCTATCCGGGACAAGCGTCGATGGCTACACCTTC. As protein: CASSLSGTSVDGYTF.

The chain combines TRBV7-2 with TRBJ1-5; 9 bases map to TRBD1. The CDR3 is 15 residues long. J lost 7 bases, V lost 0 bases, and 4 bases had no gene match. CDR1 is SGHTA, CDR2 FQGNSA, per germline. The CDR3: CASSLAAGTGQPQHF. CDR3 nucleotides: TGTGCCAGCAGCTTAGCTGCAGGGACAGGGCAGCCCCAGCATTTT.

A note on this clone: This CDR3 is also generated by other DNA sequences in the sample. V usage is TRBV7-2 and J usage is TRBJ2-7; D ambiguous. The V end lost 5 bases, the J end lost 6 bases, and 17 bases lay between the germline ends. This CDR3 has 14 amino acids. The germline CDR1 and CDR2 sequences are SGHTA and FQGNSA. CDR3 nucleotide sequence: TGTGCCAGCAGCCCTCTCGTTATAATCGGCGAGCAGTACTTC. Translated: CASSPLVIIGEQYF. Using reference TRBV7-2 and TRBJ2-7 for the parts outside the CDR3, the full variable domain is GAGVSQSPSNKVTEKGKDVELRCDPISGHTALYWYRQSLGQGLEFLIYFQGNSAPDKSGLPSDRFSAERTGGSVSTLTIQRTQQEDSAVYLCASSPLVIIGEQYFGPGTRLTVT.

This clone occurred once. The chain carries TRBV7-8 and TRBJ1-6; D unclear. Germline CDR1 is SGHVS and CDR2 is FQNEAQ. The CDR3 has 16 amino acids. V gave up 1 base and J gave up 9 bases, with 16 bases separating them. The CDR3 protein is CASSLGVSRASSPLHF. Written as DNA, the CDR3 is TGTGCCAGCAGCTTAGGGGTTTCGAGGGCTAGTTCACCCCTCCACTTT.

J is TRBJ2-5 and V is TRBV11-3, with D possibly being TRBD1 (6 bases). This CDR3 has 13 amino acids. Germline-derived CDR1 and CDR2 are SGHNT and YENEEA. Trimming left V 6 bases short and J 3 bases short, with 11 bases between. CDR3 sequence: CASRSDSEETQYF. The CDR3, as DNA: TGTGCCAGCAGATCGGACAGTGAAGAGACCCAGTACTTC.

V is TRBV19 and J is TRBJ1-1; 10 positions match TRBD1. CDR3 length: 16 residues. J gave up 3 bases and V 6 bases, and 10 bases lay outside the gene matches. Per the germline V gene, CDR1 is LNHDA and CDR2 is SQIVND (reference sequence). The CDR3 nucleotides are TGTGCCAGTAGCCTCCGACAGGGGGCTAGGTACACTGAAGCTTTCTTT. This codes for CASSLRQGARYTEAFF.

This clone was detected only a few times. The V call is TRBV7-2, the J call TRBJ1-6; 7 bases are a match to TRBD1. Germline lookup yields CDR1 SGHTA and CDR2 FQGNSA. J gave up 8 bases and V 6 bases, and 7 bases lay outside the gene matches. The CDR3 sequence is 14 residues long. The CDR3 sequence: CASRPWTGYSPLHF. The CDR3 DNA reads TGTGCCAGCAGACCATGGACAGGATATTCACCCCTCCACTTT.

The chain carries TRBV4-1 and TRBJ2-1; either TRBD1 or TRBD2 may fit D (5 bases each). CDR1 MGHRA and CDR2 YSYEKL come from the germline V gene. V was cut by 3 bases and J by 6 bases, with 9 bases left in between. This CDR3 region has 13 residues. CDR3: CASSHGGRNEQFF. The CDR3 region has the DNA TGCGCCAGCAGCCATGGGGGACGCAATGAGCAGTTCTTC.

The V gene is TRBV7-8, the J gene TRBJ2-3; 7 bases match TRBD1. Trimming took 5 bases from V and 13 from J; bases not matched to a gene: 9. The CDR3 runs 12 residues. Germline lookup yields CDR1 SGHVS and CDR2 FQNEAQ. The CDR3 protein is CASSENRGMEYF. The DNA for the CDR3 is TGTGCCAGCAGCGAAAACAGGGGTATGGAGTATTTT.

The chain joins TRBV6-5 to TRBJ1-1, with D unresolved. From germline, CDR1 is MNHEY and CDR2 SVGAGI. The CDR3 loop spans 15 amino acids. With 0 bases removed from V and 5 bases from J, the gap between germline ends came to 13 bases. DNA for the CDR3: TGTGCCAGCAGTTACTCGGGTCAATATTCAACTGAAGCTTTCTTT. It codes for CASSYSGQYSTEAFF.

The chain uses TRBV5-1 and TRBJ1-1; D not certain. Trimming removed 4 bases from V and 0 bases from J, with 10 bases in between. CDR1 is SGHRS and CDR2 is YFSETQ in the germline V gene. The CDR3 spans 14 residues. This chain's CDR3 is CASSPQPLNTEAFF. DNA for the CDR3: TGCGCCAGCAGCCCTCAGCCCCTGAACACTGAAGCTTTCTTT.

The CDR3 reads CASSLGPDEEFF. The CDR3 nucleotides read TGCGCCAGCAGCTTGGGACCTGACGAGGAGTTCTTC. The chain employs TRBV5-1 and TRBJ2-1; D gene uncertain. CDR3 length equals 12 residues. Germline V gene sequence: CDR1 SGHRS, CDR2 YFSETQ. V dropped 0 bases and J dropped 14 bases, with 12 bases sitting between them.

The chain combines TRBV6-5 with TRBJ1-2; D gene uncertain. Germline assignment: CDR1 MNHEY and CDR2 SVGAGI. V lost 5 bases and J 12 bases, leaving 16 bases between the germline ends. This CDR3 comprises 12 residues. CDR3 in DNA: TGTGCCAGCAGTCCCGAGCCTGGACGGGACACCTTC. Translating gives CASSPEPGRDTF.